What follows are 2 T cell receptor beta chains derived from one specimen sequenced in a study of T-cell reconstitution after alpha-beta-depleted transplantation in children. A TCRbeta library incorporating unique molecular identifiers was prepared. MiXCR, run by TCRdb on the PCR reads, gives a single entry per CDR3 protein. The repertoire holds around 580,000 distinct CDR3 sequences, roughly 23% seen once, with 13% to 15% in the top ten. Sequenced here: PBMCs, mostly from graft donor cells, sampled 360 days after TCRalphabeta/CD19-depleted stem cell transplant. These receptors all stem from a boy in the first two years of life who had a stem cell transplant for acute myeloid leukemia, so the T cells may come from the graft donor.

This clonotype turned up a few times. This sequence joins TRBV25-1 and TRBJ2-2, with D maybe TRBD1 (5 bases). In germline, CDR1 is MGHDK, CDR2 SYGVNS. The CDR3 loop spans 16 amino acids. Trimming removed 4 bases at V and 3 bases at J, with 15 bases between. Here the CDR3 reads CASSVSFRVDTGELFF. The CDR3 DNA is TGTGCCAGCAGTGTATCCTTCAGGGTAGACACCGGGGAGCTGTTTTTT.

This clonotype has just a few counts. The CDR3 DNA sequence: TGTGCCAGCAGCTTATGGCAGTACGAGCAGTACGTC. The encoded protein is CASSLWQYEQYV. The chain is built from TRBV7-9 and TRBJ2-7; D call uncertain. The V and J ends lost 2 bases and 4 bases respectively, with 6 bases between them. Germline loops: CDR1 SEHNR, CDR2 FQNEAQ (reference sequence). This CDR3 region has 12 residues.